Below, one T cell receptor (beta chain) is given with its context. The data originate from a study of blood T cell repertoires in COVID-19. Overall study: COVID-19 samples from acute and convalescent phases originated in the United States, Italy and Spain. PBMCs, B-cell-depleted T cells, or T cells were the source of the cDNA or gDNA that made up the material.

Authors' methods: Researchers report that nucleated cell counts were estimated from reference gene primer amplification. The data were produced by immunoSEQ multiplex PCR, yet TCRdb's version contains in-frame clones alone and is incomplete. V and J calls plus clone size are reproduced from that table; the DNA served to infer D and trimming. The sample shows some 21,000 clones, over 75% of them seen only once. The CDR3 totals 16 residues. The germline V gene encodes CDR1 MGHRA and CDR2 YSYEKL. V was shortened by 4 bases and J by 0 bases, with 15 bases between the two germline ends. The sample consisted of peripheral blood. J is TRBJ1-1 and V is TRBV4-1, with D tentatively TRBD1 (6 bases). The clonotype comes from a human donor in a cohort sampled during active COVID-19. CDR3 in amino acids: CASSPQGIWMNTEAFF. The DNA of the CDR3 is TGCGCCAGCAGCCCCCAGGGGATTTGGATGAACACTGAAGCTTTCTTT.